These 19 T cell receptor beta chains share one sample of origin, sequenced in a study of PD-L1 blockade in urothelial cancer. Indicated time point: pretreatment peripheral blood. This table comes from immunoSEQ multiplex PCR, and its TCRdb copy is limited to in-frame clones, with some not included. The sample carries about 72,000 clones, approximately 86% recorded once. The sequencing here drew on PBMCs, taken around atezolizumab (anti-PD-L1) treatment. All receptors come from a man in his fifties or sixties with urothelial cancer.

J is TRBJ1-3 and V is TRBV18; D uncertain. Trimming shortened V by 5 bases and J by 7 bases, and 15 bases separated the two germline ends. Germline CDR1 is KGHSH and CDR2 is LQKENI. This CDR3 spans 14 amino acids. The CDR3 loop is CASSKTLERNTIYF. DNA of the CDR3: TGTGCCAGCTCAAAAACACTGGAGCGTAACACCATATATTTT.

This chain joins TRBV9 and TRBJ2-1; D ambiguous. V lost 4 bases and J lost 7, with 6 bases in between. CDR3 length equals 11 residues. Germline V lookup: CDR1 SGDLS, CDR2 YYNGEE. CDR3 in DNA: TGTGCCAGCAGCTTCACAAATGAGCAGTTCTTC. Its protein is CASSFTNEQFF.

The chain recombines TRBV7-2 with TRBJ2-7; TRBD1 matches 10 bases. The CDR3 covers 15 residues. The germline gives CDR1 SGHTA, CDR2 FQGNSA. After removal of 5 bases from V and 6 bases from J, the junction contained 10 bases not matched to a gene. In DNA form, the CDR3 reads TGTGCCAGCAGCCTAGGTCGGACAGGGGGTTCCGAGCAGTACTTC. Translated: CASSLGRTGGSEQYF.

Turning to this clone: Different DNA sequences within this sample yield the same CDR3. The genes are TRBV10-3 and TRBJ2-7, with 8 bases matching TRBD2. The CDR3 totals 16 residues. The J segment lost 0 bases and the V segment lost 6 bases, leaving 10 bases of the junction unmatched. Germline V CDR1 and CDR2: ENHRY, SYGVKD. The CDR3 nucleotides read TGTGCCATCAGGGAGGGGCGGGGGGAGGGCTCCTACGAGCAGTACTTC. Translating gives CAIREGRGEGSYEQYF.

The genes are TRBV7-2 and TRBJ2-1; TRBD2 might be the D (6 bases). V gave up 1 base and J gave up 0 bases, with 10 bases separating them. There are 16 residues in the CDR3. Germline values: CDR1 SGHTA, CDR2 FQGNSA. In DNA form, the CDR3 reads TGTGCCAGCAGCTTAGTTGGCGGGGCCTCCTACAATGAGCAGTTCTTC. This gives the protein CASSLVGGASYNEQFF.

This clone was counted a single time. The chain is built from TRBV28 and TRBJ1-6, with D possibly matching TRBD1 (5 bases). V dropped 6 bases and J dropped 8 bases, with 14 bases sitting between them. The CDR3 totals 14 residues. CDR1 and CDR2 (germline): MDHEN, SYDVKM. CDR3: CASRYRLLDSPLHF. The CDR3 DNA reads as TGTGCCAGCAGATACAGGTTACTGGATTCACCCCTCCACTTT.

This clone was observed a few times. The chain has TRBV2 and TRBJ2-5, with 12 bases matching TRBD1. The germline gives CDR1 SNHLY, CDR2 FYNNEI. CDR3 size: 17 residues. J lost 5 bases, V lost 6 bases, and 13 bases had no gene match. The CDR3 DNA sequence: TGTGCCAGCAGCGCTAACCCGGGACAGGGGGCTTGGGAGACCCAGTACTTC. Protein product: CASSANPGQGAWETQYF. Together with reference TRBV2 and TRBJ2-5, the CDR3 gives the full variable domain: EPEVTQTPSHQVTQMGQEVILRCVPISNHLYFYWYRQILGQKVEFLVSFYNNEISEKSEIFDDQFSVERPDGSNFTLKIRSTKLEDSAMYFCASSANPGQGAWETQYFGPGTRLLVL.

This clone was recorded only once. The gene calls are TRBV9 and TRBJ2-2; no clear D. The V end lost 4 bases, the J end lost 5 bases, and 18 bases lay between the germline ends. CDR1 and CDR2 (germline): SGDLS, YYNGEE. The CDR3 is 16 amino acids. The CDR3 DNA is TGTGCCAGCAGCCCCTTTCGGCAGGCCTTGACCGGGGAGCTGTTTTTT. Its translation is CASSPFRQALTGELFF.

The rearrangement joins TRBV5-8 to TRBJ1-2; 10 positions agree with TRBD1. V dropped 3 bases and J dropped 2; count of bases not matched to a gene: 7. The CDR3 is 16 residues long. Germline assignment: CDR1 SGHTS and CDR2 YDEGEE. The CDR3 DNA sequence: TGTGCCAGCAGCTACTGGACAGGGGGGGTAAACTATGGCTACACCTTC. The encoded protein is CASSYWTGGVNYGYTF. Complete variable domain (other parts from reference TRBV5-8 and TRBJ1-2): EAGVTQSPTHLIKTRGQQATLRCSPISGHTSVYWYQQALGLGLQFLLWYDEGEERNRGNFPPRFSGRQFPNYSSELNVNALELEDSALYLCASSYWTGGVNYGYTFGSGTRLTVV.

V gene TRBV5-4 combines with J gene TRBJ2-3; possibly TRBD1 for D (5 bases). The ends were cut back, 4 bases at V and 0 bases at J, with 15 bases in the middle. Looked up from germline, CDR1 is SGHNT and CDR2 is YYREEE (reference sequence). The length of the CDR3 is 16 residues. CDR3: CASSPRGGSSTDTQYF. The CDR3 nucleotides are TGTGCCAGCAGCCCTAGGGGCGGTTCTAGCACAGATACGCAGTATTTT.

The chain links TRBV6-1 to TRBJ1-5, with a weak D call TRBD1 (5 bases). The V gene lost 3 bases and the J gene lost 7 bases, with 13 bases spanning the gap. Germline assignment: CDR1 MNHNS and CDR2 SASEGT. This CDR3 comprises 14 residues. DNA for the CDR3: TGTGCCAGCAGTGATATCCTAGGGGTCCAGCCCCAGCATTTT. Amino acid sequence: CASSDILGVQPQHF.

The chain's CDR3 is CASSASRDSSYEQYF. The DNA of the CDR3 is TGTGCCAGTAGTGCGTCCCGGGACAGTTCCTACGAGCAGTACTTC. The chain combines TRBV19 with TRBJ2-7, with 7 bases that match TRBD1. The V and J ends lost 5 bases and 1 base, in that order; junction bases with no gene match: 8. Per germline, CDR1 LNHDA and CDR2 SQIVND (reference sequence). The CDR3 spans 15 residues. The full variable domain, with the rest looked up from reference TRBV19 and TRBJ2-7, is DGGITQSPKYLFRKEGQNVTLSCEQNLNHDAMYWYRQDPGQGLRLIYYSQIVNDFQKGDIAEGYSVSREKKESFPLTVTSAQKNPTAFYLCASSASRDSSYEQYFGPGTRLTVT.

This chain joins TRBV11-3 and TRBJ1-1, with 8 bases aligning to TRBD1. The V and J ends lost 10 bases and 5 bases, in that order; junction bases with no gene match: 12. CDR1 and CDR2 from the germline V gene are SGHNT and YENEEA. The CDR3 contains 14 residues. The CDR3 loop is CATATGAAGTEAFF. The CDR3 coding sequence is TGTGCCACCGCGACAGGGGCTGCAGGGACTGAAGCTTTCTTT.

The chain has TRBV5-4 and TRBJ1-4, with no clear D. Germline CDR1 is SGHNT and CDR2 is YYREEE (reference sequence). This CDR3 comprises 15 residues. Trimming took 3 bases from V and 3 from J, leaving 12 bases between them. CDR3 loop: CASSSIGGSNEKLFF. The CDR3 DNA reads TGTGCCAGCAGCTCAATAGGAGGGTCTAATGAAAAACTGTTTTTT.

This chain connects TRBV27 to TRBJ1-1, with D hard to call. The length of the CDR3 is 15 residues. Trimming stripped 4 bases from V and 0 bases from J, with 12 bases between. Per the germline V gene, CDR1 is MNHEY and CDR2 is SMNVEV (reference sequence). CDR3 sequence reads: CASSSGGQMNTEAFF. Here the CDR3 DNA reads TGTGCCAGCAGTTCCGGCGGTCAGATGAACACTGAAGCTTTCTTT.

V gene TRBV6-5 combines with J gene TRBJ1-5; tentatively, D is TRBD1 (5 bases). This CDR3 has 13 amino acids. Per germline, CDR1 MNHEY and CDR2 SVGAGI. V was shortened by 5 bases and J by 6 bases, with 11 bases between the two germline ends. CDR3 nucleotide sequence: TGTGCCAGCAGTACCTTCGGGGGTCAGCCCCAGCATTTT. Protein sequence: CASSTFGGQPQHF.

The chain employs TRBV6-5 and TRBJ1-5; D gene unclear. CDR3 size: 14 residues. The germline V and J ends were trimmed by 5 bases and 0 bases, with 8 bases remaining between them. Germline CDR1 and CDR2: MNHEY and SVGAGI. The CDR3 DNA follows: TGTGCCAGCAGTCCCGCGTTTAGCAATCAGCCCCAGCATTTT. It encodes CASSPAFSNQPQHF.

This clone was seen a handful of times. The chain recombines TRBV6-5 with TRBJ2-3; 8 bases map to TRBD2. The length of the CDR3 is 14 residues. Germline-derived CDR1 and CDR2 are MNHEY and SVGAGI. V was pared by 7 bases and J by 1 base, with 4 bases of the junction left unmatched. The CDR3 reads CASNAGGRTDTQYF. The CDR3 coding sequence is TGTGCCAGCAACGCGGGGGGCCGCACAGATACGCAGTATTTT.

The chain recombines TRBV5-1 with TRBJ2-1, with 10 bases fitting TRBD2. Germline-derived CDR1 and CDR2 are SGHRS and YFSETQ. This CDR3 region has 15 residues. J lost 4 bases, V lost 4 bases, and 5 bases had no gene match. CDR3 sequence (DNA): TGCGCCAGCAGCCCAGCTAGCGGGGGTTACAATGAGCAGTTCTTC. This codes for CASSPASGGYNEQFF.